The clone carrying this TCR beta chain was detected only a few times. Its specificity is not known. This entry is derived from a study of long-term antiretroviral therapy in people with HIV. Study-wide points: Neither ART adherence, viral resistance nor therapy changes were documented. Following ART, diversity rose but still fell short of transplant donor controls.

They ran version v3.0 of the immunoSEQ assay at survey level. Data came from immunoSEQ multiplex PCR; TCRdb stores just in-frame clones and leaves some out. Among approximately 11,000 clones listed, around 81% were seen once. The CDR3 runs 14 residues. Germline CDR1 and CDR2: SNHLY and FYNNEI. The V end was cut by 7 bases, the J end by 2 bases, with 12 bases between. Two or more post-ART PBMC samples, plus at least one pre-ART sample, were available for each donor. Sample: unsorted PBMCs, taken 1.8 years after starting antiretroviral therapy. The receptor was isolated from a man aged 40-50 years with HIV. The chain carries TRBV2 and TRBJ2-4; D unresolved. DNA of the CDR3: TGTGCCAGCAAACCCTTAGTGACCAAAAACATTCAGTACTTC. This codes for CASKPLVTKNIQYF.